This paragraph covers one TCR beta chain sequence. Its cognate antigen is unknown. PCR was performed using 60 Vbeta and 13 Jbeta primers. Profiled with immunoSEQ multiplex PCR; TCRdb holds only in-frame clones, not every one. The sample includes fewer than 200,000 clones, approximately 80% of them seen just once. The CDR3 is 13 amino acids. Trimming left V 4 bases short and J 7 bases short, with 13 bases between. Germline V gene lookup returns CDR1 MDHEN and CDR2 SYDVKM. This record belongs to a study of cytomegalovirus exposure and HLA in healthy donors. Study-wide results and limits: TCR beta V- and J-gene trimming, according to a later analysis, was linked to a missense DCLRE1C variant.

The sample comprised PBMCs. V is TRBV28 and J is TRBJ1-1; D possibly corresponds to TRBD1 (5 bases). The clonotype originates from a woman under 40 in good health and CMV-seronegative. In nucleotides, the CDR3 is TGTGCCAGCAGTTATAGGGGTATAGTTGAAGCTTTCTTT. It encodes CASSYRGIVEAFF.